This T cell receptor (beta chain) stems from a study of blood T cell repertoires in COVID-19. Study-wide context: Material from acute and convalescent COVID-19 was sourced from the United States, Italy and Spain. T cells, B-cell-depleted T cells, or PBMCs provided the cDNA or gDNA that served as material.

The CDR3 has 12 residues. The V end lost 3 bases, the J end lost 3 bases, and 4 bases lay between the germline ends. Germline CDR1 and CDR2: KGHSH and LQKENI. As handled by the study authors: How many nucleated cells were present was estimated from reference gene primer amplification. Assay: immunoSEQ multiplex PCR; the TCRdb copy retains only in-frame clones and omits some. V and J calls plus clone size are reproduced from that table; the DNA served to infer D and trimming. This table holds more than 100,000 clones, 80% to 85% found once. Sequenced input: peripheral blood. The receptor was isolated from a woman aged 55 to 70 with active or convalescent COVID-19. This rearrangement joins TRBV18 to TRBJ2-3; D call uncertain. The CDR3 DNA sequence: TGTGCCAGCTCACCTTCGACAGATACGCAGTATTTT. It encodes CASSPSTDTQYF.